This TCR beta chain was documented in a study of response to subunit inactivated influenza vaccine (dated by TCRdb to the late 2010s). Describing the broader study: Deep quantitative profiling of the T cell receptor repertoire was used in the study to follow responses to a trivalent subunit inactivated influenza vaccine.

Receptor amplification or capture employed RT-PCR. These reads were obtained on an Illumina HiSeq 2500. The public reads were quality trimmed at Q25 with fastp and then assembled into clones with MiXCR by TCRdb, keeping productive beta chains. Rows merge per CDR3 protein into single entries with the most common DNA and genes. The sample includes almost 250,000 distinct CDR3 sequences, with over 9% observed a single time. Over 6.5% of the sample is held by the ten biggest clonotypes. Taken from cysteine to phenylalanine, the CDR3 has 16 residues. Of all the DNA, just the CDR3 is kept, 48 bases in frame from base 1. Based on the germline V gene, the CDR1 and CDR2 sequences are SGDLS and YYNGEE. V trim: 4 bases; J trim: 4 bases; unmatched bases: 11. What the authors observed across the whole study: The authors proposed that each seasonal influenza vaccination may bring in only a limited number of new T cells.

This clonotype was observed a few times. What antigen it recognizes has not been identified. Per-base qualities were not stored, and no clone one base away is much larger. The V and J segments used are TRBV9 and TRBJ2-1; TRBD2 matches 7 bases in the middle. This receptor was taken from a man aged 50 or older who received an inactivated influenza vaccine. Donor details come from another sample of the same person, matched by shared clones. The sample in question was non-naive T cells sorted from PBMCs, obtained 14 to 15 days before vaccination. The meaning of the sample's cell subset or site label: memory T cell fraction. The nucleotide sequence is given as TGTGCCAGCAGCCTCGGGGGGAGTAGCGGTTACAATGAGCAGTTCTTC. Its coded protein is CASSLGGSSGYNEQFF.